Presented here are 11 T cell receptor beta chains from one specimen sequenced in a study of blood T cell repertoires in COVID-19. TCRdb's table, derived via immunoSEQ multiplex PCR, lists solely in-frame clones and lacks some. The data show approximately 100,000 clones, around 86% seen once. The sequenced sample consisted of PBMCs or T cells enriched from blood (not recorded which). The receptor source for this set is a woman in her forties or fifties who had recovered from COVID-19.

The CDR3 coding sequence is TGTGCCTGGATTATGTCACCGGGACAGGGGTCCAAAGGCTACACCTTC. Translating it yields CAWIMSPGQGSKGYTF. The V and J genes are TRBV30 and TRBJ1-2; TRBD1 aligns across 10 bases. This CDR3 comprises 16 residues. J gave up 8 bases and V 4 bases, and 16 bases lay outside the gene matches. CDR1 is GTSNPN, CDR2 SVGIG, per germline (reference sequence).

The chain uses TRBV28 and TRBJ1-6; D remains unclear. V lost 3 bases to trimming and J lost 5 bases, with 14 bases between them. This CDR3 has 16 residues. Germline V gene lookup returns CDR1 MDHEN and CDR2 SYDVKM. The CDR3 region has the DNA TGTGCCAGCAGTTTTGACTTCGGAACTAATAATTCACCCCTCCACTTT. Amino acids: CASSFDFGTNNSPLHF.

This clone is a singleton in its sample. V usage is TRBV19 and J usage is TRBJ1-5; 8 positions match TRBD1. Germline-derived CDR1 and CDR2 are LNHDA and SQIVND (reference sequence). The CDR3 spans 19 residues. V was clipped by 0 bases and J by 4 bases; unmatched bases: 14. CDR3 region: CASSIDLSSTRGQNQPQHF. CDR3 in DNA: TGTGCCAGTAGTATAGATCTATCGAGTACCAGGGGGCAAAATCAGCCCCAGCATTTT.

This clone was picked up a small number of times. The chain carries TRBV5-1 and TRBJ1-1; TRBD1 might be the D (5 bases). V was trimmed by 4 bases and J by 4 bases, leaving 11 bases between them. CDR1 SGHRS and CDR2 YFSETQ come from the germline V gene. The CDR3 is 13 amino acids. The CDR3 region has the DNA TGCGCCAGCAGCGCGACAGTAGCCACTGAAGCTTTCTTT. Translated, it gives CASSATVATEAFF.

The rearrangement joins TRBV18 to TRBJ1-4; TRBD1 matches 9 bases. After removal of 4 bases from V and 8 bases from J, the junction contained 11 bases not matched to a gene. CDR3 size: 16 residues. Germline V gene data show CDR1 as KGHSH and CDR2 as LQKENI. CDR3 amino acids: CASSRQSGQGSEKLFF. In nucleotides, the CDR3 is TGTGCCAGCTCACGACAATCGGGACAGGGATCAGAAAAACTGTTTTTT.

The V call is TRBV5-4, the J call TRBJ2-3, with D maybe TRBD1 (7 bases). The CDR3 consists of 16 residues. In germline, CDR1 is SGHNT, CDR2 YYREEE (reference sequence). Between the trimmed V and J ends, which lost 0 bases and 2 bases, there was a span of 13 bases. Here the CDR3 reads CASSLDGGQYTDTQYF. CDR3 nucleotides: TGTGCCAGCAGCTTGGACGGGGGACAGTACACAGATACGCAGTATTTT.

The chain has TRBV3-1 (or the pseudogene TRBV3-2) and TRBJ2-5; 7 nucleotides line up with TRBD1. Germline V gene data show CDR1 as LGHDT and CDR2 as YNNKEL (reference sequence). The CDR3 has 12 amino acids. The V and J ends lost 4 bases and 5 bases, in that order; junction bases with no gene match: 1. CDR3 DNA: TGTGCCAGCAGCCCCAGGGGGGAGACCCAGTACTTC. This translates into CASSPRGETQYF.

The CDR3 DNA reads as TGTGCCAGCAGTCTACAGGGGGCGTTCTATAATTCACCCCTCCACTTT. Amino acid sequence: CASSLQGAFYNSPLHF. This chain links TRBV28 with TRBJ1-6; 9 bases are shared with TRBD1. The CDR3 length is 16 residues. Germline CDR1 reads MDHEN; CDR2 reads SYDVKM. J lost 3 bases, V lost 5 bases, and 5 bases had no gene match.

The genes are TRBV9 and TRBJ1-1, with TRBD1 matching over 7 bases. Germline CDR1 reads SGDLS; CDR2 reads YYNGEE. CDR3 length: 16 amino acids. The V segment lost 4 bases and the J segment 4 bases; nucleotides outside the gene matches: 13. This chain's CDR3 is CASSHQPGQNPTEAFF. CDR3 DNA: TGTGCCAGCAGCCACCAACCGGGACAGAATCCCACTGAAGCTTTCTTT.

This rearrangement joins TRBV6-1 to TRBJ2-7, with 12 bases lining up with TRBD1. V lost 1 base and J lost 8; bases outside the gene matches: 0. The CDR3 runs to 13 residues. Per the germline V gene, CDR1 is MNHNS and CDR2 is SASEGT. CDR3 DNA: TGTGCCAGCAGTGAAGGGGACAGGGGGCAGCAGTACTTC. As protein: CASSEGDRGQQYF.

The chain carries TRBV6-1 and TRBJ1-1; D possibly corresponds to TRBD1 (6 bases). CDR1 is MNHNS and CDR2 is SASEGT in the germline V gene. This CDR3 spans 18 amino acids. Trimming took 0 bases from V and 0 from J, leaving 17 bases between them. The CDR3 sequence is CASSEAGGALIMNTEAFF. In DNA, the CDR3 is TGTGCCAGCAGTGAAGCGGGGGGGGCGTTAATTATGAACACTGAAGCTTTCTTT.